This TCR beta chain was captured in a study of blood T cell repertoires in COVID-19. The table came from immunoSEQ multiplex PCR; TCRdb's copy has only in-frame clones and leaves some out. Found here are roughly 150,000 clones, around four fifths of them singletons; the top ten hold 6.2%. With V trimmed by 3 bases and J by 8 bases, 7 bases remained unmatched. This CDR3 region has 14 residues. Per germline, CDR1 SEHNR and CDR2 FQNEAQ (reference sequence). Study members were between about 18 and 100 years old and lived in 20 to 25 US regions. Each participant's cohort was designated according to participant-reported clinical history.

J is TRBJ1-5 and V is TRBV7-9; 7 nucleotides align to TRBD1. Sequencing used PBMCs or T cells enriched from blood (not recorded which). The clonotype comes from a middle-aged woman who had recovered from COVID-19. Here the CDR3 reads CASSFGTALEPQHF. DNA of the CDR3: TGTGCCAGCAGCTTCGGGACAGCCCTTGAGCCCCAGCATTTT.